Sequencing of this TCR beta chain was carried out in a study of vaccination and CD4 T cells after COVID-19. The overall study: Participants were vaccinated with two doses, given as either BNT162b2 or mRNA-1273 vaccine. Control cultures were supplied with a CEFX pool, an HIV-1 Nef pool, or no peptide at all.

Treatment of the sample: approximately nine-day PBMC culture with coronavirus spike peptide pools or control peptides (ViraFEST assay). Antigen-specific T cells were expanded with peptide pools by ViraFEST, and TCRs were then sequenced. Positive SARS-CoV-2 PCR tests in convalescent patients dated from March to December 2020, pre-Alpha, Beta and Delta. J gave up 2 bases and V 4 bases, and 2 bases lay outside the gene matches. Per germline, CDR1 SGHVS and CDR2 FQNEAQ. The CDR3 sequence is 16 residues long. Oncomine TCR Beta short-read sequencing was applied to DNA from cultured CD4+ T cells. TCRdb reprocessed the PCR reads with MiXCR, giving one entry per CDR3 protein. The sample consists of 14,000 or so distinct CDR3 sequences, 50% to 70% of them appearing once. Turning to this clonotype: What it binds is unknown.

Source: CD4+ T cells from blood, cultured in vitro, taken before SARS-CoV-2 vaccination. This TCR was recovered from a human donor who had recovered from COVID-19. The chain uses TRBV7-8 and TRBJ1-6; 10 nucleotides agree with TRBD1. The CDR3 coding sequence is TGTGCCAGCAGCTCAGGACAGGGGGCCTATAATTCACCCCTCCACTTT. Its translation: CASSSGQGAYNSPLHF.